Only a few counts were recorded for the clone carrying this T cell receptor (beta chain). The antigen remains unidentified. V lost 3 bases and J lost 0, with 8 bases in between. The V gene's germline CDR1 is SGHTA and CDR2 FQGNSA. The length of the CDR3 is 14 residues. The data are from a study of identical twins. Findings and caveats of the study: A cross-sectional statistical analysis, not follow-up of the same donors, supported the conclusions.

TCRdb called the 5' RACE reads again in MiXCR, with one record for every CDR3 protein. This table has 500,000 to 600,000 distinct CDR3 sequences, under 25% appearing once. This sample was shared with a second study, whose subject was T cells expressing NK-cell markers. This second study says: Of CD8+ T cells, about 1.0-7.5% belonged to dominant NKG2C+ clonotypes in roughly 6 donors.

This sequence joins TRBV7-2 and TRBJ1-1; D gene unclear. Sequenced input: CD4+ T cells sorted from blood. The sequence was obtained from a woman under 30 in good health. The CDR3 is CASSFDFMNTEAFF. CDR3 nucleotide sequence: TGTGCCAGCAGCTTCGACTTCATGAACACTGAAGCTTTCTTT.